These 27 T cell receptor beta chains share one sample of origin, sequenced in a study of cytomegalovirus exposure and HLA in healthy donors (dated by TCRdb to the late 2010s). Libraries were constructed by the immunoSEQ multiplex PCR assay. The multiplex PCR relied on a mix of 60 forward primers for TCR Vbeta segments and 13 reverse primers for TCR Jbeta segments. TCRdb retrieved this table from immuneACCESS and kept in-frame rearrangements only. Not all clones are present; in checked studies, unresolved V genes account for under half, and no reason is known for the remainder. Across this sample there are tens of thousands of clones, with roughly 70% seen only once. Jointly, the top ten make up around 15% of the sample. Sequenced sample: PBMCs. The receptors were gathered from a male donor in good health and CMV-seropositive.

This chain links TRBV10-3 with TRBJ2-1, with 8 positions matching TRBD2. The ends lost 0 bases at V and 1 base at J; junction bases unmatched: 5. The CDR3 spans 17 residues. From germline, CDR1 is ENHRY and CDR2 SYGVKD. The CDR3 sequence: CAISESGLGGSYNEQFF. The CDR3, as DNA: TGTGCCATCAGTGAGTCGGGACTAGGGGGGTCCTACAATGAGCAGTTCTTC.

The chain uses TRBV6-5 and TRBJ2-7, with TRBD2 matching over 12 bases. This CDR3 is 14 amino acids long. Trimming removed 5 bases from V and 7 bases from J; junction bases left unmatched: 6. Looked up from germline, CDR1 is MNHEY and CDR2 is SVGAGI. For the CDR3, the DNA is TGTGCCAGCAGTCCCCTCGGGACTAGCGGGGAGCAGTACTTC. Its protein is CASSPLGTSGEQYF.

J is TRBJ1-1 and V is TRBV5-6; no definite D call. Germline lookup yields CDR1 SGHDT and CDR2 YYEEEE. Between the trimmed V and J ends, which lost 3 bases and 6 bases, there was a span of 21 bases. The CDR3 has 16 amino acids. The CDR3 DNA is TGTGCCAGCAGCTCGTTATTGACCACGGGCGGGGCTGAAGCTTTCTTT. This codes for CASSSLLTTGGAEAFF.

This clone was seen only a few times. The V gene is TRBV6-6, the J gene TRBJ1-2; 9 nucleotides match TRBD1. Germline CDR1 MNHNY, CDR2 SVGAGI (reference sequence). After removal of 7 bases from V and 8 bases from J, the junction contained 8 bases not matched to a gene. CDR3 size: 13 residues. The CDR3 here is CASNQQGAQGYTF. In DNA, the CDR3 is TGTGCCAGCAACCAACAGGGGGCTCAGGGCTACACCTTC.

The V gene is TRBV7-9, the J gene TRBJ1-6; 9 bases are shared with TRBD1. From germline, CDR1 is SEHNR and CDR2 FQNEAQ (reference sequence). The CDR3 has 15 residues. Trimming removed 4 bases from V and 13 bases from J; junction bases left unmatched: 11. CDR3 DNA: TGTGCCAGCAGCTCCGCGGACAGGGGTCCACCCCCCCTCCACTTT. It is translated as CASSSADRGPPPLHF. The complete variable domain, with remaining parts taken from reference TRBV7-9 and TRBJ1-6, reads DTGVSQNPRHKITKRGQNVTFRCDPISEHNRLYWYRQTLGQGPEFLTYFQNEAQLEKSRLLSDRFSAERPKGSFSTLEIQRTEQGDSAMYLCASSSADRGPPPLHFGNGTRLTVT.

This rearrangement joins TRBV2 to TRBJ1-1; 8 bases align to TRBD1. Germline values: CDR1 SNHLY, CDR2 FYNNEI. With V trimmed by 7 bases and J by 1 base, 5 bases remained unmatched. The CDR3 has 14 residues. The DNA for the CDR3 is TGTGCCAGCAAGGACAGGGCTGGGAACACTGAAGCTTTCTTT. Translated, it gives CASKDRAGNTEAFF. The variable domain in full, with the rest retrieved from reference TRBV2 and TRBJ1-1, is EPEVTQTPSHQVTQMGQEVILRCVPISNHLYFYWYRQILGQKVEFLVSFYNNEISEKSEIFDDQFSVERPDGSNFTLKIRSTKLEDSAMYFCASKDRAGNTEAFFGQGTRLTVV.

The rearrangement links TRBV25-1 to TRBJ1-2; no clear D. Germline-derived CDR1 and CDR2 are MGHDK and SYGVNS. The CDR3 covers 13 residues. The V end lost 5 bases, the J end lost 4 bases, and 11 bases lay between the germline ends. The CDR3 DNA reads TGTGCCAGCAGTCCACAAAATCCCTATGGCTACACCTTC. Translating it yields CASSPQNPYGYTF.

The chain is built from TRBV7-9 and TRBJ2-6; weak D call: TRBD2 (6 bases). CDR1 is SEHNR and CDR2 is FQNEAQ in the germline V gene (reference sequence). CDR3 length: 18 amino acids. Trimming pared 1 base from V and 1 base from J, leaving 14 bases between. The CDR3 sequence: CASSLGRGGMSGANVLTF. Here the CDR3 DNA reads TGTGCCAGCAGCTTAGGGCGGGGCGGGATGTCTGGGGCCAACGTCCTGACTTTC. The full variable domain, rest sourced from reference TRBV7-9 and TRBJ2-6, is DTGVSQNPRHKITKRGQNVTFRCDPISEHNRLYWYRQTLGQGPEFLTYFQNEAQLEKSRLLSDRFSAERPKGSFSTLEIQRTEQGDSAMYLCASSLGRGGMSGANVLTFGAGSRLTVL.

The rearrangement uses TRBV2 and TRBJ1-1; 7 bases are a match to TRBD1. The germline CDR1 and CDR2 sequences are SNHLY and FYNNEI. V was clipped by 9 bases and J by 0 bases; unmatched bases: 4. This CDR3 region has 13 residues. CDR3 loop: CARKGQVNTEAFF. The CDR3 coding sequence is TGTGCCAGGAAAGGACAGGTGAACACTGAAGCTTTCTTT.

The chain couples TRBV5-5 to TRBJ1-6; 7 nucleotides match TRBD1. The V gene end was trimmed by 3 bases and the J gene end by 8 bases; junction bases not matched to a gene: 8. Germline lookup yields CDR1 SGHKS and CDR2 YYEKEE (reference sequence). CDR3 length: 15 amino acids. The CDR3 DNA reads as TGTGCCAGCAGCTGGGAGGACAGGCTTTATTCACCCCTCCACTTT. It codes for CASSWEDRLYSPLHF. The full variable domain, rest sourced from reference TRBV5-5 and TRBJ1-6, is DAGVTQSPTHLIKTRGQQVTLRCSPISGHKSVSWYQQVLGQGPQFIFQYYEKEERGRGNFPDRFSARQFPNYSSELNVNALLLGDSALYLCASSWEDRLYSPLHFGNGTRLTVT.

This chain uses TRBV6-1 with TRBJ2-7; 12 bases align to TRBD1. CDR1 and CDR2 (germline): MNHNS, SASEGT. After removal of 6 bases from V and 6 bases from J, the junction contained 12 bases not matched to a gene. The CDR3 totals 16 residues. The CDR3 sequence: CASSEIFGTGGSEQYF. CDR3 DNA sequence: TGTGCCAGCAGCGAAATTTTTGGGACAGGGGGCTCCGAGCAGTACTTC.

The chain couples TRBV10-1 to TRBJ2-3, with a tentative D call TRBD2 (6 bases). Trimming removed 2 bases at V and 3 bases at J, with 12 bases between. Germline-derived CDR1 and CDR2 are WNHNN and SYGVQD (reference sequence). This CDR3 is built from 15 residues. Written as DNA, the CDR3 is TGCGCCAGCAGTGAGACGGGAGATGGGACAGATACGCAGTATTTT. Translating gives CASSETGDGTDTQYF.

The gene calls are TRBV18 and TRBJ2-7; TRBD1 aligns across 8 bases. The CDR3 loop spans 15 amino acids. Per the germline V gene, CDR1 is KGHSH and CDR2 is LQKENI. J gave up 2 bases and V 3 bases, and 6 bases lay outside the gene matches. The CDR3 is CASSPKDRAAYEQYF. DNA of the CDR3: TGTGCCAGCTCACCGAAGGACAGGGCTGCCTACGAGCAGTACTTC.

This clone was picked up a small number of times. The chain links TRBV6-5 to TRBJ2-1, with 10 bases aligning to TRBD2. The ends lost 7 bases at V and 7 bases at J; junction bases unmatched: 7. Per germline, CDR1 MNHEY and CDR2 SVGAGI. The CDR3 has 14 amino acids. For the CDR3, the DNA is TGTGCCAGCAATCTAGCGGGAGTTGTTAATGAGCAGTTCTTC. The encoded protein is CASNLAGVVNEQFF.

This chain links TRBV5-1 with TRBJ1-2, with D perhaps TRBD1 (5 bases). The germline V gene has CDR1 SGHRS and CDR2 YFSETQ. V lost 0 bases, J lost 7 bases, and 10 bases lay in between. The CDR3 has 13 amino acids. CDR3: CASSLEWDSGYTF. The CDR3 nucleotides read TGCGCCAGCAGCTTGGAGTGGGACTCTGGCTACACCTTC.

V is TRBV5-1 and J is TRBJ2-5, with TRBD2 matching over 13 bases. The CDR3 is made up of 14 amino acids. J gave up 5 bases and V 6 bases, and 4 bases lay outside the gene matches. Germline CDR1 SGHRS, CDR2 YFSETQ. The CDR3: CASIRGLAGETQYF. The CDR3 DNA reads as TGCGCCAGCATCCGGGGACTAGCGGGGGAGACCCAGTACTTC.

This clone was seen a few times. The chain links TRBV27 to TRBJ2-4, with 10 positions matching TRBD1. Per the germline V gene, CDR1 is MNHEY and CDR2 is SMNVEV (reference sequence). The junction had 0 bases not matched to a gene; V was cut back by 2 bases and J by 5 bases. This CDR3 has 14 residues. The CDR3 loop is CASSLGQGENIQYF. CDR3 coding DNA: TGTGCCAGCAGTTTAGGACAGGGGGAAAACATTCAGTACTTC.

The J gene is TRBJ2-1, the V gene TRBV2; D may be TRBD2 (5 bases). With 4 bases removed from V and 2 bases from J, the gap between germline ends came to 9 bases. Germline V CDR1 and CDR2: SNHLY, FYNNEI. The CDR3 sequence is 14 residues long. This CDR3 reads CASSAGMPYNEQFF. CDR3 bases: TGTGCCAGCAGTGCCGGGATGCCCTACAATGAGCAGTTCTTC.

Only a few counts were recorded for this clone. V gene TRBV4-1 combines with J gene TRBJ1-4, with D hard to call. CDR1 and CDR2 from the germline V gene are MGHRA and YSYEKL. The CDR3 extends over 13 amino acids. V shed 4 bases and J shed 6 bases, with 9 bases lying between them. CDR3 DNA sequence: TGCGCCAGCAGCCCTCGGGTGGATGAAAAACTGTTTTTT. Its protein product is CASSPRVDEKLFF.

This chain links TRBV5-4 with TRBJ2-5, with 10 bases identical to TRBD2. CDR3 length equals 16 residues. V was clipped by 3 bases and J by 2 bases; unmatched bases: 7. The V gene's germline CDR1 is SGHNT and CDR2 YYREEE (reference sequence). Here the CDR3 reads CASSSKGTSDQETQYF. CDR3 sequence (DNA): TGTGCCAGCAGCTCCAAAGGGACTAGCGATCAAGAGACCCAGTACTTC.

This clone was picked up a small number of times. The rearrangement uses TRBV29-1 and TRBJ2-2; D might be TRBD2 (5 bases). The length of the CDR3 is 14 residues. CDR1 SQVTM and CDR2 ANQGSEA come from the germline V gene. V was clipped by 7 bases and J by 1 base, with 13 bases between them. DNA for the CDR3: TGCAGCGCTGGTTACCGGGGGAACACCGGGGAGCTGTTTTTT. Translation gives CSAGYRGNTGELFF.

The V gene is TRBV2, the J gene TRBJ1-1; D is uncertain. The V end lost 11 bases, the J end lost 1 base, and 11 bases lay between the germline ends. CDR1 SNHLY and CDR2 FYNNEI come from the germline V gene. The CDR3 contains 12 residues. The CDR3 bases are TGTGCCGAGGAGGAGGGGAACACTGAAGCTTTCTTT. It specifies CAEEEGNTEAFF.

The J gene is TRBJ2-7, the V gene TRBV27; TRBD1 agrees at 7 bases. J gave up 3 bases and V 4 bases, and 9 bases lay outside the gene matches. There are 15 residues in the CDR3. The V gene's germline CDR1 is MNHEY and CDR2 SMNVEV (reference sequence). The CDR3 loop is CASSSHSGQFYEQYF. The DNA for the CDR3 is TGTGCCAGCAGTTCACATTCGGGACAGTTCTACGAGCAGTACTTC.

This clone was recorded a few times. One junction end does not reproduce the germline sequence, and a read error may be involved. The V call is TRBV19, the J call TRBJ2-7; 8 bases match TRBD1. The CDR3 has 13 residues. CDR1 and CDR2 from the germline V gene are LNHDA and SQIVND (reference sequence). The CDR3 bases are TGTGCCAGTAGCGACAGGGGAATGGGGCCCCAGAGCTTC. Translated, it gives CASSDRGMGPQSF.

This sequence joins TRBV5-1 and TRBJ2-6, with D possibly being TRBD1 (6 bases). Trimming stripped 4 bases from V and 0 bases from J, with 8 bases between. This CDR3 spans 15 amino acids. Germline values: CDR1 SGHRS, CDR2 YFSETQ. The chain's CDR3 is CASSPDSSGANVLTF. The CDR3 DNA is TGCGCCAGCAGCCCGGACAGCTCTGGGGCCAACGTCCTGACTTTC.

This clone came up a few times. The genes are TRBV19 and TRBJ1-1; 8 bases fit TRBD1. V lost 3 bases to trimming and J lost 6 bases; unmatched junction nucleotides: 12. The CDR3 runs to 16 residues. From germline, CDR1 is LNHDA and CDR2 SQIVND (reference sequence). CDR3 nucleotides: TGTGCCAGTAGTATGACAGGGGCTCGCCTCGGCGCTGAAGCTTTCTTT. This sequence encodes CASSMTGARLGAEAFF.

The CDR3 loop is CASSFEAVPYEQYF. The CDR3 DNA is TGCGCCAGCAGCTTTGAGGCGGTACCCTACGAGCAGTACTTC. This chain uses TRBV5-1 with TRBJ2-7; no clear D gene. In germline, CDR1 is SGHRS, CDR2 YFSETQ. V lost 2 bases to trimming and J lost 2 bases, with 11 bases between them. This CDR3 has 14 amino acids.